The sequence of this T cell receptor beta chain was determined in a study of CD8 T cells in ankylosing spondylitis. Quantitative 5'-RACE with molecular barcodes generated TCR beta libraries. MiXCR was run by TCRdb on the 5' RACE reads, yielding one entry per CDR3 protein. Of roughly 700,000 distinct CDR3 sequences listed, under 20% were seen once; the top ten hold around 19%. A remark on this clonotype: What it recognizes is unknown.

Study observations and caveats: In ankylosing spondylitis blood, a motif of seven or eight highly homologous TCR beta variants appeared characteristic.

Looked up from germline, CDR1 is SEHNR and CDR2 is FQNEAQ (reference sequence). The CDR3 is 17 residues long. Trimming left V 5 bases short and J 6 bases short, with 25 bases between. J is TRBJ1-2 and V is TRBV7-9; no definite D call. The receptor was derived from a male donor with ankylosing spondylitis. Sequenced material: blood, either unsorted or a sorted T cell fraction (not recorded which). DNA for the CDR3: TGTGCCAGCAGCCGTCCGGCGGAGGACCTAGGGAGAGATGGCTACACCTTC. Translating it yields CASSRPAEDLGRDGYTF.